Shown below are 13 T cell receptor beta chains from a single sample sequenced in a study of blood T cell repertoires in COVID-19. This table comes from immunoSEQ multiplex PCR, and its TCRdb copy is limited to in-frame clones, with some not included. The sample carries tens of thousands of clones, approximately 80% recorded once. Sequenced material: peripheral blood. These receptors were collected from an elderly man with acute or convalescent COVID-19.

V gene TRBV7-9 combines with J gene TRBJ2-5; possibly TRBD1 for D (6 bases). This CDR3 comprises 12 residues. V lost 2 bases, J lost 14 bases, and 15 bases lay in between. Germline V CDR1 and CDR2: SEHNR, FQNEAQ (reference sequence). CDR3 amino acids: CASSLLGTPDYF. In DNA form, the CDR3 reads TGTGCCAGCAGCTTACTCGGGACACCTGATTACTTC.

This chain links TRBV11-1 with TRBJ2-7, with D perhaps matching TRBD1 (5 bases). The CDR3 contains 15 residues. V lost 1 base to trimming and J lost 1 base, with 11 bases between them. Germline V gives CDR1 SGHAT, CDR2 FQDESV (reference sequence). The DNA for the CDR3 is TGTGCCAGCAGCTTAGATCAGGGCCAGTCCTACGAGCAGTACTTC. Translated: CASSLDQGQSYEQYF.

J is TRBJ2-2 and V is TRBV7-2; 7 bases are shared with TRBD2. The CDR3 contains 15 residues. Germline loops: CDR1 SGHTA, CDR2 FQGNSA. The V gene end was trimmed by 1 base and the J gene end by 11 bases; junction bases not matched to a gene: 10. In DNA form, the CDR3 reads TGTGCCAGCAGCTTAGGGGGGGGATCCGGGCTAGAGCTGTTTTTT. Translating gives CASSLGGGSGLELFF.

The CDR3 sequence is CASSLGQGSEKLFF. CDR3 bases: TGTGCCAGCAGCCTCGGACAGGGATCTGAAAAACTGTTTTTT. The V gene is TRBV11-2, the J gene TRBJ1-4, with 8 bases lining up with TRBD1. The V segment lost 5 bases and the J segment 7 bases; nucleotides outside the gene matches: 6. Germline V lookup: CDR1 SGHAT, CDR2 FQNNGV. The CDR3 consists of 14 residues. Together with reference TRBV11-2 and TRBJ1-4, the CDR3 gives the full variable domain: EAGVAQSPRYKIIEKRQSVAFWCNPISGHATLYWYQQILGQGPKLLIQFQNNGVVDDSQLPKDRFSAERLKGVDSTLKIQPAKLEDSAVYLCASSLGQGSEKLFFGSGTQLSVL.

V and J are TRBV3-1 (or the pseudogene TRBV3-2) and TRBJ2-7, with D possibly TRBD1 on 5 matching bases. Trimming cost V 1 base and J 2 bases, with 9 bases left between them. The CDR3 extends over 14 amino acids. Germline CDR1 and CDR2: LGHDT and YNNKEL (reference sequence). The CDR3 DNA reads as TGTGCCAGCAGCCAAGGCGGCAGGGCCTACGAGCAGTACTTC. Translation gives CASSQGGRAYEQYF.

The rearrangement uses TRBV5-4 and TRBJ2-1; 10 nucleotides match TRBD1. Germline V gene lookup returns CDR1 SGHNT and CDR2 YYREEE (reference sequence). Germline trimming cut 4 bases from V and 0 bases from J; bases unmatched to any gene: 7. The CDR3 totals 17 residues. CDR3 sequence: CASSDGQGVNSYNEQFF. The CDR3 DNA reads TGTGCCAGCAGCGACGGACAGGGGGTTAACTCCTACAATGAGCAGTTCTTC.

This clone showed up just a few times. CDR3 bases: TGTGCCAGCAGCCCCCGGACAGGAACGAACACTGAAGCTTTCTTT. Translated: CASSPRTGTNTEAFF. The chain employs TRBV7-6 and TRBJ1-1; 7 nucleotides line up with TRBD1. Germline assignment: CDR1 SGHVS and CDR2 FNYEAQ. This CDR3 comprises 15 residues. J was trimmed by 1 base and V by 5 bases; bases with no gene match: 7.

The V and J genes are TRBV2 and TRBJ2-2, with D perhaps matching TRBD1 (6 bases). The CDR3 sequence is 16 residues long. CDR1 and CDR2 (germline): SNHLY, FYNNEI. V shed 2 bases and J shed 1 base, with 11 bases lying between them. The CDR3 region is CASSELGHMNTGELFF. For the CDR3, the DNA is TGTGCCAGCAGTGAACTGGGACACATGAACACCGGGGAGCTGTTTTTT.

This clone was observed a single time. The V and J genes are TRBV7-2 and TRBJ2-5; the match to TRBD2 covers 12 bases. Trimming removed 3 bases from V and 5 bases from J; junction bases left unmatched: 4. Germline CDR1 SGHTA, CDR2 FQGNSA. The CDR3 has 15 amino acids. CDR3 sequence: CASSFLAGGRETQYF. The DNA of the CDR3 is TGTGCCAGCAGCTTTCTAGCGGGAGGGAGGGAGACCCAGTACTTC. Based on the CDR3 plus reference TRBV7-2 and TRBJ2-5, the full variable domain is GAGVSQSPSNKVTEKGKDVELRCDPISGHTALYWYRQSLGQGLEFLIYFQGNSAPDKSGLPSDRFSAERTGGSVSTLTIQRTQQEDSAVYLCASSFLAGGRETQYFGPGTRLLVL.

The genes are TRBV18 and TRBJ2-7, with 10 bases matching TRBD1. CDR3 size: 15 residues. V trimming: 1 base; J trimming: 2 bases; junction bases outside the gene matches: 2. Germline values: CDR1 KGHSH, CDR2 LQKENI. This CDR3 reads CASSPRDRGPYEQYF. CDR3 nucleotide sequence: TGTGCCAGCTCACCACGGGACAGGGGTCCCTACGAGCAGTACTTC.

DNA for the CDR3: TGTGCCAGCAGCCAGCCAGGGGGCGTCGCTAATGAAAAACTGTTTTTT. It encodes CASSQPGGVANEKLFF. V is TRBV3-1 (or the pseudogene TRBV3-2) and J is TRBJ1-4, with 8 nucleotides matching TRBD1. The V and J ends lost 3 bases and 3 bases, in that order; junction bases with no gene match: 6. Germline V gene sequence: CDR1 LGHDT, CDR2 YNNKEL (reference sequence). There are 16 residues in the CDR3.

The chain couples TRBV11-3 to TRBJ2-7, with D perhaps matching TRBD1 (5 bases). CDR1 is SGHNT, CDR2 YENEEA, per germline. The CDR3 totals 14 residues. V lost 1 base, J lost 3 bases, and 10 bases lay in between. The CDR3 protein is CASSLGGRDYEQYF. CDR3 sequence (DNA): TGTGCCAGCAGCTTAGGCGGCAGGGACTACGAGCAGTACTTC.

This clone showed up just a few times. The rearrangement joins TRBV6-2 or TRBV6-3 to TRBJ1-4; tentative D call: TRBD1 (5 bases). The V gene lost 4 bases and the J gene lost 8 bases, with 14 bases spanning the gap. This CDR3 is 14 amino acids long. Per germline, CDR1 MNHEY and CDR2 SVGEGT. CDR3 in amino acids: CASSSPTVREKLFF. The CDR3 nucleotides are TGTGCCAGCAGTTCTCCGACAGTTCGGGAAAAACTGTTTTTT.